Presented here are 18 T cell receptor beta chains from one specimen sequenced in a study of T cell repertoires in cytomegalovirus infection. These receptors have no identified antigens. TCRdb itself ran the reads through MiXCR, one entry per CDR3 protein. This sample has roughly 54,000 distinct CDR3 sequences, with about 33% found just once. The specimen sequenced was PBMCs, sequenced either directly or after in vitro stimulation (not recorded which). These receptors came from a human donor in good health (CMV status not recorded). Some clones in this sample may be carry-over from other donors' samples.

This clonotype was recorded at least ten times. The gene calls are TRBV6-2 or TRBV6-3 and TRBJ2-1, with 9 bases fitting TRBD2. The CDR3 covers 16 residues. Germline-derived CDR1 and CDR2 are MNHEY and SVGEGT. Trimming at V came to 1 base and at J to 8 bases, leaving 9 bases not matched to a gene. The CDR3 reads CASSYLGGGALDEQFF. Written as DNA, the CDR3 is TGTGCCAGCAGTTACTTAGGCGGGGGGGCGCTTGATGAGCAGTTCTTC.

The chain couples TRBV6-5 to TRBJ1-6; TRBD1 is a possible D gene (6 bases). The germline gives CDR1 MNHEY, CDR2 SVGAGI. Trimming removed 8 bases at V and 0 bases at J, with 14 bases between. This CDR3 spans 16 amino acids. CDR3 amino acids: CASRPPTGSYNSPLHF. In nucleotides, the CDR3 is TGTGCCAGCCGCCCCCCGACAGGCTCCTATAATTCACCCCTCCACTTT.

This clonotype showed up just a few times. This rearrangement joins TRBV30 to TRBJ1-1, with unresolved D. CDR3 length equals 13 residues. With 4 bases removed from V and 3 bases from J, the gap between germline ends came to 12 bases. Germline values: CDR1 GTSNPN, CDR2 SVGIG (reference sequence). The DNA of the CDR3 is TGTGCCTGGACTAGGGAGGCGGACACTGAAGCTTTCTTT. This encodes CAWTREADTEAFF. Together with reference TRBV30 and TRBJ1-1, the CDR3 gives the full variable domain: SQTIHQWPATLVQPVGSPLSLECTVEGTSNPNLYWYRQAAGRGLQLLFYSVGIGQISSEVPQNLSASRPQDRQFILSSKKLLLSDSGFYLCAWTREADTEAFFGQGTRLTVV.

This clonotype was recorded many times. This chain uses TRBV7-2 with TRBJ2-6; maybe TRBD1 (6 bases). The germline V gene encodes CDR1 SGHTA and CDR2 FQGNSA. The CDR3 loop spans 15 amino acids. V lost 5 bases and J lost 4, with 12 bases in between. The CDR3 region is CASSLTRGGANVLTF. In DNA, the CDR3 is TGTGCCAGCAGCCTAACTAGGGGGGGGGCCAACGTCCTGACTTTC. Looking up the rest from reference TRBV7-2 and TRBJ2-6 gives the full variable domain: GAGVSQSPSNKVTEKGKDVELRCDPISGHTALYWYRQSLGQGLEFLIYFQGNSAPDKSGLPSDRFSAERTGGSVSTLTIQRTQQEDSAVYLCASSLTRGGANVLTFGAGSRLTVL.

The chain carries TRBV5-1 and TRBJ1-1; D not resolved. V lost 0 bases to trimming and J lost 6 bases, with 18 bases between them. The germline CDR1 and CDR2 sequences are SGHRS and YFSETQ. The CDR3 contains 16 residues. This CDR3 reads CASSLAVVAVRAEAFF. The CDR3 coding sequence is TGCGCCAGCAGCTTGGCCGTGGTAGCGGTTCGTGCTGAAGCTTTCTTT.

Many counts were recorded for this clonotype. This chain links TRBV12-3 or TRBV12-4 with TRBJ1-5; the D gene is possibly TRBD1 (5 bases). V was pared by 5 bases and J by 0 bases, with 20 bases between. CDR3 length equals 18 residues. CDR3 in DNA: TGTGCCAGCAGTCCGGGACCGCCCGTCTTTTTTAGCAATCAGCCCCAGCATTTT. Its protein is CASSPGPPVFFSNQPQHF.

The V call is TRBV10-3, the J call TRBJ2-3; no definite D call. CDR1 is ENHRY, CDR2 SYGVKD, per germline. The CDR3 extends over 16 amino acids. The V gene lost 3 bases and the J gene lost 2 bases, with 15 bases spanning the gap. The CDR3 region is CAISDLQRLATDTQYF. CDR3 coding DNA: TGTGCCATCAGTGATTTACAGAGGTTGGCCACAGATACGCAGTATTTT.

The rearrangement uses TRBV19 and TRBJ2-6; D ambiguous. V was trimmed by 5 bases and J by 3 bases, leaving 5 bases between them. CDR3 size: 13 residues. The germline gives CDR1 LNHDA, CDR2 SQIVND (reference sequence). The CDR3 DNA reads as TGTGCCAGTAGTGTGCTTGGGGCCAACGTCCTGACTTTC. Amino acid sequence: CASSVLGANVLTF.

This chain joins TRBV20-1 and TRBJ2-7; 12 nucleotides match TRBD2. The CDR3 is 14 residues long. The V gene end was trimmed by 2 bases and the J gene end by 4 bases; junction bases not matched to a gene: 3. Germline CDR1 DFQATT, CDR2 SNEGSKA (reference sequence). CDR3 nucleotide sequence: TGCAGTGCTAGACCCGGACTAGCGGGATACGAGCAGTACTTC. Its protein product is CSARPGLAGYEQYF.

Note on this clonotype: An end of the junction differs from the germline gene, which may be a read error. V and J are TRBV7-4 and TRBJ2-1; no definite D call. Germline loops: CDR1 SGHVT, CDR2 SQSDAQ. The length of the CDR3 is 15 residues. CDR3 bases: TGTGCCAGCAGCCGGTGGCCAGAAGTAAGGAATGATCAGTTCTTC. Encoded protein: CASSRWPEVRNDQFF.

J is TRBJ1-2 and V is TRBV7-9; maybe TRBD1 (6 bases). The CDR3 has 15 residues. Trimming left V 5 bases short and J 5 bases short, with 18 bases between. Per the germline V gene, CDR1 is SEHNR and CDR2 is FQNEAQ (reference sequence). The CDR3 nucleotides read TGTGCCAGCAGCCTTCCCCAGACGGGACATTATGGCTACACCTTC. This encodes CASSLPQTGHYGYTF.

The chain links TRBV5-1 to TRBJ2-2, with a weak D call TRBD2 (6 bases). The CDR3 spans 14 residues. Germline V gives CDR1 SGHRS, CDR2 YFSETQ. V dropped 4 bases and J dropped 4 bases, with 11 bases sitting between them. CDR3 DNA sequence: TGCGCCAGCAGCCCGACTAGTGGCACCGGGGAGCTGTTTTTT. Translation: CASSPTSGTGELFF. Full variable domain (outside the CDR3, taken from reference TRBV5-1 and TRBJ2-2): KAGVTQTPRYLIKTRGQQVTLSCSPISGHRSVSWYQQTPGQGLQFLFEYFSETQRNKGNFPGRFSGRQFSNSRSEMNVSTLELGDSALYLCASSPTSGTGELFFGEGSRLTVL.

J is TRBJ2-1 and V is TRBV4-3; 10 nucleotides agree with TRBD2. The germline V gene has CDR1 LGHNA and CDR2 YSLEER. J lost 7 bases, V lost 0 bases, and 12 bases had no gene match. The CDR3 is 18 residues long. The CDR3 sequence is CASSQDLGLAGVGNEQFF. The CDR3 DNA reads TGCGCCAGCAGCCAAGATCTGGGGCTAGCGGGAGTGGGGAATGAGCAGTTCTTC.

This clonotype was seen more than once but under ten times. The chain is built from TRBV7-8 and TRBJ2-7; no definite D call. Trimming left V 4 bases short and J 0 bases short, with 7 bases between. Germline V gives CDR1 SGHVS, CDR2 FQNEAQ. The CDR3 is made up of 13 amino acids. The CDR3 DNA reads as TGTGCCAGCAGCTATTCCCCCTCCTACGAGCAGTACTTC. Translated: CASSYSPSYEQYF. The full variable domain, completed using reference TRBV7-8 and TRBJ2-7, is GAGVSQSPRYKVAKRGQDVALRCDPISGHVSLFWYQQALGQGPEFLTYFQNEAQLDKSGLPSDRFFAERPEGSVSTLKIQRTQQEDSAVYLCASSYSPSYEQYFGPGTRLTVT.

CDR3 sequence reads: CASRQPGRENEQFF. For the CDR3, the DNA is TGTGCCAGCAGACAACCCGGCAGGGAGAATGAGCAGTTCTTC. This chain links TRBV6-6 with TRBJ2-1, with D possibly being TRBD1 or TRBD2 (5 bases each). Trimming took 6 bases from V and 7 from J, leaving 16 bases between them. Germline CDR1 MNHNY, CDR2 SVGAGI (reference sequence). This CDR3 has 14 amino acids.

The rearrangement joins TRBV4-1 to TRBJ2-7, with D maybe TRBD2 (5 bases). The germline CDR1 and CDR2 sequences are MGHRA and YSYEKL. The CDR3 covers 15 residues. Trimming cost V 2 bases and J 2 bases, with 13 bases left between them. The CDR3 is CASSQLGGRAYEQYF. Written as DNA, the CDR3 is TGCGCCAGCAGCCAATTAGGAGGAAGAGCCTACGAGCAGTACTTC.

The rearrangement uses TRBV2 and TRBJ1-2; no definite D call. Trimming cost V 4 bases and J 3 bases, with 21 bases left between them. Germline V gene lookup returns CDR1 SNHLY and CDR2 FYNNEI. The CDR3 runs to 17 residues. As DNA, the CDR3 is TGTGCCAGCAGTGCTCCCCAGACCGGTCCCATGGACTATGGCTACACCTTC. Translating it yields CASSAPQTGPMDYGYTF.

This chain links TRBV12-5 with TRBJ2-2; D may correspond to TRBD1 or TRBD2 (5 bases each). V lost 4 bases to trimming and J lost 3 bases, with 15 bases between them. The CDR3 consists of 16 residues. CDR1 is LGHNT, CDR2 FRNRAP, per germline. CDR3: CASGSVGTPDTGELFF. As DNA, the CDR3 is TGTGCTAGTGGTTCCGTCGGGACGCCAGACACCGGGGAGCTGTTTTTT.